The T cell receptor beta chain described here comes from a study of early T cells in non-severe SARS-CoV-2 infection. Study in general: Sequencing used unsorted whole-blood bulk RNA, so chains lack pairing. The study's findings and limits: VDJdb-based annotation leaned toward anti-spike CD8 responses and missed private and CD4 specificities.

Individual cDNA molecules were tagged with unique molecular identifiers. TCRdb recomputed calls from the 5' RACE reads with MiXCR, one row per CDR3 protein. Of some 75,000 distinct CDR3 sequences in the sample, roughly 13% were seen once. V lost 3 bases to trimming and J lost 15 bases; unmatched junction nucleotides: 4. CDR3 size: 11 residues. This clonotype occurred many times. The antigen remains undetermined. J is TRBJ2-1 and V is TRBV12-3 or TRBV12-4, with 8 positions matching TRBD1. The specimen was whole blood. The TCR comes from an adult who was a healthcare worker with PCR-confirmed SARS-CoV-2 infection or an uninfected control (not recorded which). The chain's CDR3 is CASSLPGGTFF. The CDR3 DNA sequence: TGTGCCAGCAGTTTGCCAGGGGGCACGTTCTTC.